This TCR beta chain stems from a study of spatial heterogeneity in lung cancer. This clonotype was seen at least ten times. Time point denoted: blood at routine non-recurrence follow-up after resection. All TCR cDNA molecules were individually tagged with a unique molecular identifier. Using its own MiXCR run on the 5' RACE reads, TCRdb lists one record per CDR3 protein. The table lists 55,000 to 75,000 distinct CDR3 sequences, roughly 8.9% of them singletons. Trimming left V 3 bases short and J 4 bases short, with 14 bases between. Germline V gives CDR1 WNHNN, CDR2 SYGVQD (reference sequence). The CDR3 loop spans 15 amino acids.

This chain connects TRBV10-1 to TRBJ2-3; D remains ambiguous. The receptor comes from a female donor with early-stage non-small cell lung cancer. The input for sequencing was PBMCs, taken at follow-up. The CDR3 region is CASSDGAIRADTQYF. The CDR3 DNA is TGCGCCAGCAGTGATGGAGCGATCAGAGCAGATACGCAGTATTTT.